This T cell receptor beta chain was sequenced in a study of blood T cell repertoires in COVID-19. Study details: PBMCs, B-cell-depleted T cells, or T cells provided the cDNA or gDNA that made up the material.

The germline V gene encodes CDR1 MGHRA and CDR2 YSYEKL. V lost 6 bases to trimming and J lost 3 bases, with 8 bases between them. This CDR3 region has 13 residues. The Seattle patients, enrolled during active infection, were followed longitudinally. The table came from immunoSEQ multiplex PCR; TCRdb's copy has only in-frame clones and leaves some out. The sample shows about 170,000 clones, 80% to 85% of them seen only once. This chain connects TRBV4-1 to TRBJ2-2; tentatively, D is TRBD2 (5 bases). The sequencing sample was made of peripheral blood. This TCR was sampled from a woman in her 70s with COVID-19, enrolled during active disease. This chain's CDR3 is CASRMRDTGELFF. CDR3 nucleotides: TGCGCCAGCAGGATGAGGGACACCGGGGAGCTGTTTTTT.